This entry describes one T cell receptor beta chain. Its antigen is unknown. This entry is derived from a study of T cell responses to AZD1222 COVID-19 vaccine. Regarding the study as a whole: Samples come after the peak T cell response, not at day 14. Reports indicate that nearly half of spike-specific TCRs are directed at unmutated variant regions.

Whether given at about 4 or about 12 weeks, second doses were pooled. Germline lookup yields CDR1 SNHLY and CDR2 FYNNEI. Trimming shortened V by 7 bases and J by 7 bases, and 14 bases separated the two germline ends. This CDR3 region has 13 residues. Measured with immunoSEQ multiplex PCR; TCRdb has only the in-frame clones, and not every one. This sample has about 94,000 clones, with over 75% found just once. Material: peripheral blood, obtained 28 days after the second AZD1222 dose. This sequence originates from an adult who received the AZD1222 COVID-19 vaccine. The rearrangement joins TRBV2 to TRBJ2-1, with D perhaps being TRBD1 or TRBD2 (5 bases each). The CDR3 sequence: CASIVGVLNEQFF. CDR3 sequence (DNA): TGTGCCAGCATTGTGGGGGTTCTGAATGAGCAGTTCTTC.